This record looks at one T cell receptor beta chain sequence and its context. Sequenced by immunoSEQ multiplex PCR; TCRdb stores in-frame clones only, minus some. The sample has around 300,000 clones; roughly 91% are singletons. These data originate in a study of blood T cell repertoires in COVID-19. The V gene end was trimmed by 2 bases and the J gene end by 6 bases; junction bases not matched to a gene: 16. The CDR3 extends over 18 amino acids. Per germline, CDR1 SEHNR and CDR2 FQNEAQ (reference sequence). This receptor was obtained from a man in his fifties or sixties with active or convalescent COVID-19. Sequencing used peripheral blood. The chain has TRBV7-9 and TRBJ2-7; 10 bases match TRBD2. The CDR3 protein is CASSLIPSGRAFSGEQYF. In nucleotides, the CDR3 is TGTGCCAGCAGCTTAATCCCCAGCGGGAGGGCCTTCTCCGGCGAGCAGTACTTC.